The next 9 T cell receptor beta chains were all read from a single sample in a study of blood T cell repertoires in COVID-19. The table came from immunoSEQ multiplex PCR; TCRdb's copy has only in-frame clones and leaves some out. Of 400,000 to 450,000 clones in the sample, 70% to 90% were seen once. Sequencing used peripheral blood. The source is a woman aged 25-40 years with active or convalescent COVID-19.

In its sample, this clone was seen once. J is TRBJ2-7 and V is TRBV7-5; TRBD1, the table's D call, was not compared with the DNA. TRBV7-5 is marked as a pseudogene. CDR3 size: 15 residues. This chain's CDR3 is CVRSKKPRRTYEQYF. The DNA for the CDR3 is TGTGTCAGAAGCAAAAAACCCCGCAGGACCTACGAGCAGTACTTC.

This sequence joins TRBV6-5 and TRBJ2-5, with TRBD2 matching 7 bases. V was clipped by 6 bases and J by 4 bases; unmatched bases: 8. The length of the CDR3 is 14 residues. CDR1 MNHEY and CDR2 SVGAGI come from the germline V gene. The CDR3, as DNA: TGTGCCAGCAGGACGGCTGGGGGGGGAGAGACCCAGTACTTC. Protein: CASRTAGGGETQYF.

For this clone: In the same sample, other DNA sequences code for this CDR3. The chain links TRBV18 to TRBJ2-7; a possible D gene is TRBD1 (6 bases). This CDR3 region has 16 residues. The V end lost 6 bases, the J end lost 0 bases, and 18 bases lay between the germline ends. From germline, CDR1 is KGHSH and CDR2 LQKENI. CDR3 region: CASSPGGGPSSYEQYF. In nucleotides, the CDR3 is TGTGCCAGCTCGCCTGGGGGCGGGCCCAGCTCCTACGAGCAGTACTTC.

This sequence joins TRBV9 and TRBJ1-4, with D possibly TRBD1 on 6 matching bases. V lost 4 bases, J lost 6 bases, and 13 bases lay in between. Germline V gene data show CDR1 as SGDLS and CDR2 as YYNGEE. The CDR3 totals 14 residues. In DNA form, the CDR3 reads TGTGCCAGCAGCCCACAGGGAGGGGATGAAAAACTGTTTTTT. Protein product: CASSPQGGDEKLFF.

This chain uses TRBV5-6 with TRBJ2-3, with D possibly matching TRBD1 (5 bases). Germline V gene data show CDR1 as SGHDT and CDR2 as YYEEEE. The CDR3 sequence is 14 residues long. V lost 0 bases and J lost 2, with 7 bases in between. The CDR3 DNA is TGTGCCAGCAGCTTGGGACAGTTCACAGATACGCAGTATTTT. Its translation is CASSLGQFTDTQYF.

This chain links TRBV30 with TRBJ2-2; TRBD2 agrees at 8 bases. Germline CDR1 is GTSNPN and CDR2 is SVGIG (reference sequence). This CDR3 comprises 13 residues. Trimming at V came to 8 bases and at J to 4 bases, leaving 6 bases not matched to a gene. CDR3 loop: CAGTSGSTGELFF. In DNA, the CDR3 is TGTGCCGGCACTAGCGGAAGCACCGGGGAGCTGTTTTTT.

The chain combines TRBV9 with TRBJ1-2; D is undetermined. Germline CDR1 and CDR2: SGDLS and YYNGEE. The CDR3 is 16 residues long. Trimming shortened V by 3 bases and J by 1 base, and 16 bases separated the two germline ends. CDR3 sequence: CASSAARGDFNYGYTF. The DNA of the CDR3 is TGTGCCAGCAGCGCCGCCCGGGGAGATTTTAACTATGGCTACACCTTC.

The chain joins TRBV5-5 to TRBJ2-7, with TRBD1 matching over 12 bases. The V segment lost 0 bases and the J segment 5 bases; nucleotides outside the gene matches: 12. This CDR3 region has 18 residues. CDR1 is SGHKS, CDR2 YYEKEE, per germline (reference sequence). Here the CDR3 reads CASSLELPGGTGGDEQYF. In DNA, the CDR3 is TGTGCCAGCAGCTTGGAACTCCCTGGAGGGACAGGGGGCGACGAGCAGTACTTC.

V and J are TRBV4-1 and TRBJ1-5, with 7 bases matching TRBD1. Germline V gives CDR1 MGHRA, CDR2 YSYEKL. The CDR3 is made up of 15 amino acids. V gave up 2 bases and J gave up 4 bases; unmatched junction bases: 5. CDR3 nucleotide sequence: TGCGCCAGCAGCCAACAGACAGGGTCTAATCAGCCCCAGCATTTT. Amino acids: CASSQQTGSNQPQHF.